The 22 T cell receptor beta chains listed next were all sequenced from one sample in a study of OX40 agonist ivuxolimab in advanced cancers. Clones were sequenced by immunoSEQ multiplex PCR, and TCRdb holds only the in-frame ones, with some missing. In the table there are 55,000 to 70,000 clones, approximately 82% of which are singletons. This sample comprised CD4+ or CD8+ T cells sorted from blood, obtained in a trial of the OX40 agonist ivuxolimab. These receptors were obtained from an adult with an advanced solid tumor such as melanoma, head and neck, liver or kidney cancer.

The genes are TRBV28 and TRBJ2-1; 8 bases agree with TRBD2. V dropped 4 bases and J dropped 9; count of bases not matched to a gene: 14. The CDR3 sequence is 16 residues long. Per germline, CDR1 MDHEN and CDR2 SYDVKM. This CDR3 is CASSSGGGGRSGEQFF. The CDR3 nucleotides read TGTGCCAGCAGTTCCGGGGGGGGAGGGAGGAGTGGTGAGCAGTTCTTC.

As DNA, the CDR3 is TGTGCCAGCACCTCCGGGACAGGGCCCATCTCTGGAAACACCATATATTTT. This codes for CASTSGTGPISGNTIYF. The chain has TRBV2 and TRBJ1-3; 9 bases align to TRBD1. The ends lost 7 bases at V and 0 bases at J; junction bases unmatched: 10. The germline V gene encodes CDR1 SNHLY and CDR2 FYNNEI. CDR3 length equals 17 residues.

The chain employs TRBV7-9 and TRBJ2-5; 13 bases are a match to TRBD2. The germline CDR1 and CDR2 sequences are SEHNR and FQNEAQ (reference sequence). The CDR3 runs to 15 residues. V lost 5 bases to trimming and J lost 4 bases; unmatched junction nucleotides: 4. The CDR3, as DNA: TGTGCCAGCAGCACCGGACTAGCGGGGGTAGAGACCCAGTACTTC. Translated: CASSTGLAGVETQYF.

This clone was recorded only once. The CDR3 DNA sequence: TGTGCCGTTGGGCAGGGTACTGGAAACACCATATATTTT. It codes for CAVGQGTGNTIYF. The chain combines TRBV6-1 with TRBJ1-3; tentative D call: TRBD1 (5 bases). This CDR3 spans 13 amino acids. CDR1 and CDR2 from the germline V gene are MNHNS and SASEGT. V was clipped by 11 bases and J by 2 bases, with 13 bases between them.

This chain connects TRBV6-1 to TRBJ2-2; D is perhaps TRBD2 (6 bases). The length of the CDR3 is 15 residues. Germline CDR1 MNHNS, CDR2 SASEGT. The ends were cut back, 5 bases at V and 4 bases at J, with 14 bases in the middle. The CDR3 here is CASSKGGPGTGELFF. The CDR3 bases are TGTGCCAGCAGTAAGGGAGGCCCGGGCACCGGGGAGCTGTTTTTT.

V and J are TRBV5-1 and TRBJ1-4; D perhaps matches TRBD1 (5 bases). The germline V gene encodes CDR1 SGHRS and CDR2 YFSETQ. The CDR3 covers 14 residues. With 0 bases removed from V and 3 bases from J, the gap between germline ends came to 6 bases. CDR3 amino acids: CASSLAGANEKLFF. The CDR3, as DNA: TGCGCCAGCAGCTTGGCGGGGGCTAATGAAAAACTGTTTTTT.

J is TRBJ1-1 and V is TRBV7-9, with D unresolved. The CDR3 is made up of 13 amino acids. V was pared by 5 bases and J by 1 base, with 8 bases between. In germline, CDR1 is SEHNR, CDR2 FQNEAQ (reference sequence). CDR3 protein: CASSNEGNTEAFF. The CDR3, as DNA: TGTGCCAGCAGCAACGAGGGGAACACTGAAGCTTTCTTT.

The chain employs TRBV5-5 and TRBJ1-2, with a possible D match to TRBD1 (5 bases). CDR3 length: 13 amino acids. V was trimmed by 0 bases and J by 8 bases, leaving 11 bases between them. From germline, CDR1 is SGHKS and CDR2 YYEKEE (reference sequence). The CDR3, as DNA: TGTGCCAGCAGCTTGGGACAGCCTCAGGGCTACACCTTC. The encoded protein is CASSLGQPQGYTF.

This clone came up a few times. The chain links TRBV19 to TRBJ1-2; no reliable D call. Germline V gives CDR1 LNHDA, CDR2 SQIVND (reference sequence). The CDR3 extends over 14 amino acids. Trimming took 5 bases from V and 3 from J, leaving 13 bases between them. Written as DNA, the CDR3 is TGTGCCAGTAGTCTCTGGGGAGAGGACTATGGCTACACCTTC. The encoded protein is CASSLWGEDYGYTF.

The chain joins TRBV7-9 to TRBJ2-3; 11 positions agree with TRBD2. The germline V gene has CDR1 SEHNR and CDR2 FQNEAQ (reference sequence). Unmatched junction bases numbered 2, after V lost 3 bases and J lost 0 bases. The CDR3 covers 16 residues. The CDR3 spells CASSFLAGGSTDTQYF. The CDR3, as DNA: TGTGCCAGCAGCTTTCTAGCGGGGGGAAGCACAGATACGCAGTATTTT.

This chain uses TRBV29-1 with TRBJ2-3; D may be TRBD1 or TRBD2 (6 bases each). With 7 bases removed from V and 4 bases from J, the gap between germline ends came to 24 bases. The germline V gene has CDR1 SQVTM and CDR2 ANQGSEA. The CDR3 consists of 16 residues. The CDR3 loop reads CSGSGVALGGADTQYF. The CDR3 bases are TGCAGCGGATCAGGGGTAGCCCTCGGGGGAGCAGATACGCAGTATTTT.

The J gene is TRBJ1-1, the V gene TRBV19, with D unclear. Looked up from germline, CDR1 is LNHDA and CDR2 is SQIVND (reference sequence). This CDR3 comprises 14 residues. Trimming took 8 bases from V and 0 from J, leaving 13 bases between them. The CDR3 reads CASSSVPMNTEAFF. In DNA form, the CDR3 reads TGTGCCAGTTCCTCTGTTCCTATGAACACTGAAGCTTTCTTT.

The V call is TRBV27, the J call TRBJ1-3; D not certain. The V end was cut by 6 bases, the J end by 0 bases, with 9 bases between. The CDR3 extends over 14 amino acids. Germline-derived CDR1 and CDR2 are MNHEY and SMNVEV (reference sequence). This CDR3 reads CASSPHNSGNTIYF. The CDR3, as DNA: TGTGCCAGCAGCCCTCACAACTCTGGAAACACCATATATTTT.

The genes are TRBV6-5 and TRBJ2-6; D is unresolved. The CDR3 has 15 amino acids. V was clipped by 6 bases and J by 0 bases, with 9 bases between them. In germline, CDR1 is MNHEY, CDR2 SVGAGI. For the CDR3, the DNA is TGTGCCAGCAGCCCCACCCACTCTGGGGCCAACGTCCTGACTTTC. Translating gives CASSPTHSGANVLTF.

The chain carries TRBV7-3 and TRBJ1-6; possible D gene TRBD1, 5 bases. The CDR3 loop spans 15 amino acids. Trimming stripped 2 bases from V and 7 bases from J, with 12 bases between. Germline V lookup: CDR1 SGHTA, CDR2 FQGTGA. CDR3 sequence reads: CASSLSPGLNSPLHF. The CDR3, as DNA: TGTGCCAGCAGCTTATCACCGGGACTGAATTCACCCCTCCACTTT.

J is TRBJ1-2 and V is TRBV28; TRBD1 agrees at 10 bases. V shed 6 bases and J 12 bases; nucleotides not matched to a gene: 7. There are 12 residues in the CDR3. From germline, CDR1 is MDHEN and CDR2 SYDVKM. The CDR3 is CASSLSTGGNTF. The CDR3 DNA reads as TGTGCCAGCAGCCTCTCGACAGGGGGCAACACCTTC.

The CDR3 DNA sequence: TGTGCCAGCAGTTTTGAACGGACAGGTGGGAACACTGAAGCTTTCTTT. Encoded protein: CASSFERTGGNTEAFF. The genes are TRBV6-5 and TRBJ1-1, with 7 bases that match TRBD1. The CDR3 totals 16 residues. Germline V CDR1 and CDR2: MNHEY, SVGAGI. Losses at the gene ends were 4 bases for V and 1 base for J; bases not matched to a gene: 9.

This chain joins TRBV6-1 and TRBJ1-1; D unresolved. Trimming left V 2 bases short and J 1 base short, with 5 bases between. Per germline, CDR1 MNHNS and CDR2 SASEGT. The CDR3 length is 13 residues. The CDR3 DNA follows: TGTGCCAGCAGTGAACTGGAGAACACTGAAGCTTTCTTT. Translated, it gives CASSELENTEAFF.

The chain links TRBV6-1 to TRBJ1-1; unclear D gene. This CDR3 is 13 amino acids long. Germline assignment: CDR1 MNHNS and CDR2 SASEGT. The V end lost 0 bases, the J end lost 11 bases, and 13 bases lay between the germline ends. CDR3 residues: CASSEARAGYAFF. DNA for the CDR3: TGTGCCAGCAGTGAAGCCCGGGCGGGGTATGCTTTCTTT.

The V gene is TRBV6-1, the J gene TRBJ1-5; a possible D gene is TRBD1 (5 bases). V lost 4 bases, J lost 0 bases, and 10 bases lay in between. From germline, CDR1 is MNHNS and CDR2 SASEGT. This CDR3 has 15 residues. CDR3 sequence (DNA): TGTGCCAGCAGTGGTAGGGGTACTAGCAATCAGCCCCAGCATTTT. This encodes CASSGRGTSNQPQHF.

In this sample, this clone turned up once. The chain combines TRBV2 with TRBJ2-3; TRBD2 matches 8 bases. Germline trimming cut 7 bases from V and 1 base from J; bases unmatched to any gene: 7. Germline CDR1 reads SNHLY; CDR2 reads FYNNEI. The CDR3 contains 15 residues. The CDR3 sequence is CASTPGLGGTDTQYF. Written as DNA, the CDR3 is TGTGCCAGCACCCCGGGACTAGGGGGCACAGATACGCAGTATTTT.

The chain recombines TRBV19 with TRBJ2-7, with 7 bases that match TRBD1. CDR1 is LNHDA and CDR2 is SQIVND in the germline V gene (reference sequence). This CDR3 contains 13 residues. With V trimmed by 4 bases and J by 3 bases, 3 bases remained unmatched. The CDR3 DNA sequence: TGTGCCAGTAGTAAGGGACAGAACTACGAGCAGTACTTC. This gives the protein CASSKGQNYEQYF.